This T cell receptor beta chain was sequenced in a study of OX40 agonist ivuxolimab in advanced cancers. Method: immunoSEQ multiplex PCR; TCRdb's copy keeps in-frame clones and lacks some. The top ten hold about 0.31% of the sample, which has around 150,000 clones, roughly 92% seen once. Findings and limits, study-wide: Researchers did not determine the expanded peripheral T cells' antigen specificity. The mean number of expanded clones was higher in CD8+ T cells than in CD4+. The authors also found low normalized T-cell clonal expansion in some nonresponders.

The CDR3 consists of 14 residues. The germline V gene has CDR1 SGHTA and CDR2 FQGTGA. Trimming removed 4 bases at V and 0 bases at J, with 7 bases between. Regarding this clone: Its antigen is unidentified.

Sequencing used CD4+ or CD8+ T cells sorted from blood, obtained in a trial of the OX40 agonist ivuxolimab. V gene TRBV7-3 combines with J gene TRBJ1-3; D ambiguous. The receptor was derived from an adult with an advanced solid tumor such as melanoma, head and neck, liver or kidney cancer. In DNA form, the CDR3 reads TGTGCCAGCAGCTCCTTAGTCTCTGGAAACACCATATATTTT. It translates to CASSSLVSGNTIYF.